Shown below are 22 T cell receptor beta chains from a single sample sequenced in a study of T cell responses to AZD1222 COVID-19 vaccine. TCRdb's table, derived via immunoSEQ multiplex PCR, lists solely in-frame clones and lacks some. This table holds roughly 150,000 clones, about 89% found once. The source was peripheral blood, collected on day 0 of AZD1222 vaccination. These receptors were collected from an adult in good health.

This clone was detected only a few times. The chain is built from TRBV7-2 and TRBJ1-2; no reliable D call. Germline V gene data show CDR1 as SGHTA and CDR2 as FQGNSA. Trimming left V 4 bases short and J 7 bases short, with 13 bases between. The CDR3 is made up of 13 amino acids. This CDR3 is CASSSSRAAGYTF. The DNA of the CDR3 is TGTGCCAGCAGCTCCTCCCGGGCAGCTGGCTACACCTTC. Combining the CDR3 with reference TRBV7-2 and TRBJ1-2 gives the whole variable domain GAGVSQSPSNKVTEKGKDVELRCDPISGHTALYWYRQSLGQGLEFLIYFQGNSAPDKSGLPSDRFSAERTGGSVSTLTIQRTQQEDSAVYLCASSSSRAAGYTFGSGTRLTVV.

The chain is built from TRBV5-6 and TRBJ2-2; 9 nucleotides line up with TRBD2. CDR1 is SGHDT, CDR2 YYEEEE, per germline. Losses at the gene ends were 3 bases for V and 1 base for J; bases not matched to a gene: 1. This CDR3 region has 15 residues. CDR3 sequence: CASSWREGNTGELFF. In nucleotides, the CDR3 is TGTGCCAGCAGCTGGCGGGAGGGGAACACCGGGGAGCTGTTTTTT.

J is TRBJ2-3 and V is TRBV5-5; 8 bases are a match to TRBD2. J was trimmed by 1 base and V by 4 bases; bases with no gene match: 8. There are 16 residues in the CDR3. Germline CDR1 SGHKS, CDR2 YYEKEE (reference sequence). CDR3 in DNA: TGTGCCAGCAGCGTCAGACTGACTAGCGGCACAGATACGCAGTATTTT. Its translation is CASSVRLTSGTDTQYF. The full variable domain, in which reference TRBV5-5 and TRBJ2-3 provide the parts outside the CDR3, is DAGVTQSPTHLIKTRGQQVTLRCSPISGHKSVSWYQQVLGQGPQFIFQYYEKEERGRGNFPDRFSARQFPNYSSELNVNALLLGDSALYLCASSVRLTSGTDTQYFGPGTRLTVL.

This chain uses TRBV5-4 with TRBJ2-1; a weak D match, TRBD2 (6 bases). This CDR3 has 15 amino acids. V was clipped by 0 bases and J by 8 bases, with 15 bases between them. Germline V gene data show CDR1 as SGHNT and CDR2 as YYREEE (reference sequence). CDR3 DNA: TGTGCCAGCAGCTTGGGGGGAGGAGACGGAGATGAGCAGTTCTTC. Amino acids: CASSLGGGDGDEQFF.

The chain uses TRBV7-9 and TRBJ2-1, with TRBD2 matching over 7 bases. V lost 1 base and J lost 3; bases outside the gene matches: 3. This CDR3 comprises 15 residues. Germline V CDR1 and CDR2: SEHNR, FQNEAQ (reference sequence). The CDR3 DNA reads TGTGCCAGCAGCTTAGGGGGCGGGAGCTACAATGAGCAGTTCTTC. Protein sequence: CASSLGGGSYNEQFF.

The genes are TRBV6-6 and TRBJ1-5; 9 bases agree with TRBD1. CDR3 length equals 15 residues. Per the germline V gene, CDR1 is MNHNY and CDR2 is SVGAGI (reference sequence). With 1 base clipped from V and 4 bases from J, the junction kept 2 bases outside the gene matches. For the CDR3, the DNA is TGTGCCAGCAGTTACTTGGGACAGGGTAATCAGCCCCAGCATTTT. Residues: CASSYLGQGNQPQHF.

The V gene is TRBV7-2, the J gene TRBJ2-3, with unresolved D. This CDR3 contains 15 residues. Looked up from germline, CDR1 is SGHTA and CDR2 is FQGNSA. With 5 bases removed from V and 0 bases from J, the gap between germline ends came to 12 bases. CDR3 region: CASSAQPRSTDTQYF. The CDR3 DNA follows: TGTGCCAGCAGCGCCCAACCCCGTAGCACAGATACGCAGTATTTT.

The V call is TRBV2, the J call TRBJ2-1, with D unresolved. V was shortened by 6 bases and J by 5 bases, with 11 bases between the two germline ends. The CDR3 runs 13 residues. Germline CDR1 is SNHLY and CDR2 is FYNNEI. CDR3 sequence: CASSDRWHNEQFF. CDR3 DNA: TGTGCCAGCAGCGACCGGTGGCACAATGAGCAGTTCTTC.

The chain joins TRBV5-1 to TRBJ1-1; tentatively, D is TRBD1 (5 bases). Germline loops: CDR1 SGHRS, CDR2 YFSETQ. The CDR3 runs 14 residues. V shed 5 bases and J shed 2 bases, with 13 bases lying between them. CDR3 amino acids: CASSPAGTNTEAFF. CDR3 in DNA: TGCGCCAGCAGTCCCGCCGGGACTAACACTGAAGCTTTCTTT. The variable domain in full, completed from reference TRBV5-1 and TRBJ1-1, reads KAGVTQTPRYLIKTRGQQVTLSCSPISGHRSVSWYQQTPGQGLQFLFEYFSETQRNKGNFPGRFSGRQFSNSRSEMNVSTLELGDSALYLCASSPAGTNTEAFFGQGTRLTVV.

The chain carries TRBV6-2 or TRBV6-3 and TRBJ1-3; D is uncertain. V was cut by 5 bases and J by 0 bases, with 8 bases left in between. Germline V gene lookup returns CDR1 MNHEY and CDR2 SVGEGT. The CDR3 totals 14 residues. CDR3 nucleotide sequence: TGTGCCAGCAGTACAGTGATCTCTGGAAACACCATATATTTT. Amino acids: CASSTVISGNTIYF.

The rearrangement joins TRBV7-2 to TRBJ2-7, with D uncertain. The ends were cut back, 5 bases at V and 3 bases at J, with 17 bases in the middle. This CDR3 has 15 residues. Germline lookup yields CDR1 SGHTA and CDR2 FQGNSA. DNA of the CDR3: TGTGCCAGCAGCCCTCAACCGGGCCTGGGCTACGAGCAGTACTTC. Translated, it gives CASSPQPGLGYEQYF.

The chain uses TRBV7-9 and TRBJ2-7, with TRBD1 identical over 10 bases. Germline-derived CDR1 and CDR2 are SEHNR and FQNEAQ (reference sequence). There are 14 residues in the CDR3. Unmatched junction bases numbered 1, after V lost 5 bases and J lost 0 bases. The CDR3 DNA reads as TGTGCCAGCAGCGGACAGGGGGACTCCTACGAGCAGTACTTC. The encoded protein is CASSGQGDSYEQYF.

For the CDR3, the DNA is TGTGCCAGCAGCAAAGAGGGGCGGGGTAGGGACACCGGGGAGCTGTTTTTT. This codes for CASSKEGRGRDTGELFF. The chain is built from TRBV21-1 and TRBJ2-2; no check of the table's D call, TRBD2, against the DNA was made. TRBV21-1 is described as a pseudogene. This CDR3 region has 17 residues.

V and J are TRBV5-1 and TRBJ1-5; D not resolved. Trimming took off 0 bases at V and 4 bases at J, with 8 bases between the two ends. Germline CDR1 SGHRS, CDR2 YFSETQ. The CDR3 is 14 residues long. The CDR3: CASSLGLDNQPQHF. The CDR3 nucleotides read TGCGCCAGCAGCTTGGGGCTCGATAATCAGCCCCAGCATTTT.

V gene TRBV6-5 combines with J gene TRBJ2-7; D is possibly TRBD2 (5 bases). The V end was cut by 7 bases, the J end by 2 bases, with 9 bases between. The CDR3 runs 12 residues. Germline V gene data show CDR1 as MNHEY and CDR2 as SVGAGI. CDR3 sequence: CASKTTTYEQYF. CDR3 DNA: TGTGCCAGCAAGACTACCACCTACGAGCAGTACTTC.

The V and J genes are TRBV20-1 and TRBJ2-3; unclear D gene. The CDR3 sequence is 11 residues long. Germline values: CDR1 DFQATT, CDR2 SNEGSKA (reference sequence). The V and J ends lost 6 bases and 6 bases respectively, with 10 bases between them. The DNA for the CDR3 is TGCAGTGCCGCGACGGCGGATACGCAGTATTTT. Translated, it gives CSAATADTQYF.

The chain joins TRBV2 to TRBJ1-2; D gene ambiguous. The V end was cut by 3 bases, the J end by 0 bases, with 5 bases between. Per germline, CDR1 SNHLY and CDR2 FYNNEI. The CDR3 consists of 13 residues. CDR3 nucleotides: TGTGCCAGCAGTGAGGACCCTAACTATGGCTACACCTTC. It encodes CASSEDPNYGYTF.

A note on this clone: Its ends do not fully match the called genes, so a read error is possible. The rearrangement joins TRBV19 to TRBJ1-5; the D gene is possibly TRBD1 (5 bases). CDR1 is LNHDA and CDR2 is SQIVND in the germline V gene (reference sequence). The CDR3 runs 18 residues. The CDR3 nucleotides read TGTGCCAGTACTATATCCGGGACCCACGCCTTTAGCAATCAGCCCCAGCATTTT. Its translation: CASTISGTHAFSNQPQHF.

The gene calls are TRBV6-6 and TRBJ1-2, with TRBD1 matching over 10 bases. Germline assignment: CDR1 MNHNY and CDR2 SVGAGI (reference sequence). V gave up 7 bases and J gave up 4 bases; unmatched junction bases: 6. The CDR3 is made up of 14 amino acids. The CDR3 sequence is CASTLRDRGYGYTF. The CDR3 nucleotides are TGTGCCAGCACACTAAGGGACAGGGGCTATGGCTACACCTTC.

V usage is TRBV7-8 and J usage is TRBJ1-6, with a possible D match to TRBD1 (5 bases). The CDR3 runs to 13 residues. The V and J ends lost 5 bases and 12 bases respectively, with 14 bases between them. Germline CDR1 SGHVS, CDR2 FQNEAQ. CDR3 region: CASSLQQVGPLHF. The CDR3 bases are TGTGCCAGCAGCCTCCAACAGGTGGGACCCCTCCACTTT.

Only one count was recorded for this clone. The V gene is TRBV4-1, the J gene TRBJ1-5; D uncertain. Between the trimmed V and J ends, which lost 4 bases and 4 bases, there was a span of 14 bases. Germline-derived CDR1 and CDR2 are MGHRA and YSYEKL. This CDR3 spans 15 amino acids. For the CDR3, the DNA is TGCGCCAGCAGCCCCAACTCGGGGATTAATCAGCCCCAGCATTTT. Translating gives CASSPNSGINQPQHF.

This clone was picked up one time. The chain has TRBV6-5 and TRBJ2-7; D unclear. V lost 2 bases and J lost 7, with 12 bases in between. The CDR3 spans 13 residues. The germline V gene encodes CDR1 MNHEY and CDR2 SVGAGI. The CDR3 nucleotides are TGTGCCAGCAGTTACGGCGCCAGCAGGGAGCAGTACTTC. Translating it yields CASSYGASREQYF.